The rows below give T cell receptor beta chains drawn from one sample of a study of blood T cell repertoires in COVID-19. Data came from immunoSEQ multiplex PCR; TCRdb stores just in-frame clones and leaves some out. The repertoire holds about 190,000 clones, with 82% as singletons. What was sequenced was peripheral blood. These receptors were obtained from a woman in her twenties or thirties with acute or convalescent COVID-19. The CDR3 runs from the conserved cysteine through the conserved F or W. D genes are given only for firm matches. Clone size is not always given. Where it is, it says once, few, many or a class for expanded clones.

CDR3nt: TGTGCCAGCAGAAGGTTGGGCTGGGCGTCTAACTATGGCTACACCTTC
CDR3aa: CASRRLGWASNYGYTF
j_gene: TRBJ1-2
abundance: NA
d_gene: NA
v_gene: TRBV2

CDR3nt: TGTGCCAGGGTGGACAGTCTACAGGAGACCCAGTACTTC
CDR3aa: CARVDSLQETQYF
j_gene: TRBJ2-5
abundance: NA
d_gene: NA
v_gene: TRBV21-1

CDR3nt: TGTGCCAGCAGTGCCCACAGTTCCTACGAGCAGTACTTC
CDR3aa: CASSAHSSYEQYF
j_gene: TRBJ2-7
abundance: NA
d_gene: NA
v_gene: TRBV2

CDR3nt: TGTGCCAGCAGCTTAGTTATTAGCGGGAGAAGCGAGCAGTACTTC
CDR3aa: CASSLVISGRSEQYF
j_gene: TRBJ2-7
abundance: NA
d_gene: TRBD2
v_gene: TRBV7-8

CDR3nt: TGTGCCAGCAGACTGAACAGGGGTAATAATTCACCCCTCCACTTT
CDR3aa: CASRLNRGNNSPLHF
j_gene: TRBJ1-6
abundance: NA
d_gene: TRBD1
v_gene: TRBV4-2

CDR3nt: TGTGCCAGCAGCGCACTAGCGGGAGGGACAGATACGCAGTATTTT
CDR3aa: CASSALAGGTDTQYF
j_gene: TRBJ2-3
abundance: NA
d_gene: TRBD2
v_gene: TRBV6-4

CDR3nt: TGTGCCAGCAGTTTACCACTAAATCGGAGAAGAGGAGAGACCCAGTACTTC
CDR3aa: CASSLPLNRRRGETQYF
j_gene: TRBJ2-5
abundance: NA
d_gene: NA
v_gene: TRBV28

CDR3nt: TGTGCCTGGAGTGTACTTCTGGGCAAGCCGAGTGGCTACACCTTC
CDR3aa: CAWSVLLGKPSGYTF
j_gene: TRBJ1-2
abundance: NA
d_gene: NA
v_gene: TRBV30

CDR3nt: TGCGCCAGCAGCCAAGAAGCAGGGGGCAGTTACGAGCAGTACTTC
CDR3aa: CASSQEAGGSYEQYF
j_gene: TRBJ2-7
abundance: NA
d_gene: TRBD1
v_gene: TRBV4-3

CDR3nt: TGTGCCTGGAGTGTACAATTCGGGGGTCCCAATTCACCCCTCCACTTT
CDR3aa: CAWSVQFGGPNSPLHF
j_gene: TRBJ1-6
abundance: NA
d_gene: NA
v_gene: TRBV30

CDR3nt: TGTGCCAGCAGTTTAATTGGGGAAGGGAGCTCCTACAATGAGCAGTTCTTC
CDR3aa: CASSLIGEGSSYNEQFF
j_gene: TRBJ2-1
abundance: NA
d_gene: NA
v_gene: TRBV27

CDR3nt: TGCGCCAGCAGCTCTGAGGGACAGTCCTATGGCTACACCTTC
CDR3aa: CASSSEGQSYGYTF
j_gene: TRBJ1-2
abundance: NA
d_gene: TRBD1
v_gene: TRBV5-1

CDR3nt: TGTGCCAGCAGCACTAGCGGGGTGGAAGGCGATACGCAGTATTTT
CDR3aa: CASSTSGVEGDTQYF
j_gene: TRBJ2-3
abundance: NA
d_gene: TRBD2
v_gene: TRBV7-9

CDR3nt: TGTGCCAGCAGTCCCCCAGGGGCGACCTATGGCTACACCTTC
CDR3aa: CASSPPGATYGYTF
j_gene: TRBJ1-2
abundance: NA
d_gene: NA
v_gene: TRBV28

CDR3nt: TGTGCCAGCAGTCTCCGACAGATTAATGAAAAACTGTTTTTT
CDR3aa: CASSLRQINEKLFF
j_gene: TRBJ1-4
abundance: NA
d_gene: NA
v_gene: TRBV14

CDR3nt: TGTGCCACCAGTTCTATCAGGGACTATGGCTACACCTTC
CDR3aa: CATSSIRDYGYTF
j_gene: TRBJ1-2
abundance: NA
d_gene: NA
v_gene: TRBV24-1

CDR3nt: TGTGCCAGCAGTGAATCACAGTTCGGAAAACTGTTTTTT
CDR3aa: CASSESQFGKLFF
j_gene: TRBJ1-4
abundance: few
d_gene: NA
v_gene: TRBV2

CDR3nt: TGTGCCAGTAGTATAGGGCACAAGAACACTGAAGCTTTCTTT
CDR3aa: CASSIGHKNTEAFF
j_gene: TRBJ1-1
abundance: NA
d_gene: NA
v_gene: TRBV19

CDR3nt: TGCAGCGTTTTGGGCGTCCAAGAGACCCAGTACTTC
CDR3aa: CSVLGVQETQYF
j_gene: TRBJ2-5
abundance: NA
d_gene: NA
v_gene: TRBV29-1

CDR3nt: TGTGCCAGCTCTCTCGGGACAGCCACCCTAGGGGAAGCTTTCTTT
CDR3aa: CASSLGTATLGEAFF
j_gene: TRBJ1-1
abundance: NA
d_gene: TRBD1
v_gene: TRBV18

CDR3nt: TGTGCCAGCAGTCCCACGGGGGGAGGGTTGGGAGGGTTTTGGCATGAGCAGTTCTTC
CDR3aa: CASSPTGGGLGGFWHEQFF
j_gene: TRBJ2-1
abundance: NA
d_gene: TRBD2
v_gene: TRBV28

CDR3nt: TGCGCCAGCAGCCAGACCAGGGGGTATTCACCCCTCCACTTT
CDR3aa: CASSQTRGYSPLHF
j_gene: TRBJ1-6
abundance: NA
d_gene: TRBD1
v_gene: TRBV4-1

CDR3nt: TGTGCCAGCAGTTACTCGAAGGGGATTAAATTAAGCAATGAGCAGTTCTTC
CDR3aa: CASSYSKGIKLSNEQFF
j_gene: TRBJ2-1
abundance: NA
d_gene: NA
v_gene: TRBV6-2/TRBV6-3

CDR3nt: TGTGCCAGCAGCTGGGACAGTAGCAATCAGCCCCAGCATTTT
CDR3aa: CASSWDSSNQPQHF
j_gene: TRBJ1-5
abundance: NA
d_gene: TRBD1
v_gene: TRBV7-9

CDR3nt: TGTGCCAGCAGACGCGATCCGGGACAGGCTAATGAAAAACTGTTTTTT
CDR3aa: CASRRDPGQANEKLFF
j_gene: TRBJ1-4
abundance: NA
d_gene: TRBD1
v_gene: TRBV28

CDR3nt: TGTGCCAGCAGCCAAGAAGATAGGCAGTACTTC
CDR3aa: CASSQEDRQYF
j_gene: TRBJ2-7
abundance: NA
d_gene: NA
v_gene: TRBV3-1/TRBV3-2

CDR3nt: TGTGCCAGCAGTCTCACAGGGCTTAGAAACACCATATATTTT
CDR3aa: CASSLTGLRNTIYF
j_gene: TRBJ1-3
abundance: NA
d_gene: NA
v_gene: TRBV28

CDR3nt: TGTGCCAGCAGGGGGCCGGAAGGCTACACCTTC
CDR3aa: CASRGPEGYTF
j_gene: TRBJ1-2
abundance: NA
d_gene: NA
v_gene: TRBV7-3

CDR3nt: TGTGCCAGCAGCCAAGATTTACCCAGGACAGGGGGCTATGGCTACACCTTC
CDR3aa: CASSQDLPRTGGYGYTF
j_gene: TRBJ1-2
abundance: NA
d_gene: TRBD1
v_gene: TRBV3-1/TRBV3-2

CDR3nt: TGTGCCAGCAACCACAGGGGCGCGGTGGAGGGCTACACCTTC
CDR3aa: CASNHRGAVEGYTF
j_gene: TRBJ1-2
abundance: NA
d_gene: TRBD1
v_gene: TRBV5-5

CDR3nt: TGTGCCAGCAGCGATGGACAGGGCTACAATGAGCAGTTCTTC
CDR3aa: CASSDGQGYNEQFF
j_gene: TRBJ2-1
abundance: once
d_gene: TRBD1
v_gene: TRBV6-5

CDR3nt: TGTGCCAGTAGTCCTCGAGGGCCGGGGGACCACCAAGAGACCCAGTACTTC
CDR3aa: CASSPRGPGDHQETQYF
j_gene: TRBJ2-5
abundance: NA
d_gene: NA
v_gene: TRBV19

CDR3nt: TGTGCCAGCAGCTCGTCGGGGAAACTGTTTTTT
CDR3aa: CASSSSGKLFF
j_gene: TRBJ1-4
abundance: NA
d_gene: NA
v_gene: TRBV7-9

CDR3nt: TGTGCCAGCAGCAAAAAAGGACAGTACACAGATACGCAGTATTTT
CDR3aa: CASSKKGQYTDTQYF
j_gene: TRBJ2-3
abundance: many
d_gene: NA
v_gene: TRBV6-5

CDR3nt: TGTGCCAGTAGCCACAGGGGGGCGGAAGCTTTCTTT
CDR3aa: CASSHRGAEAFF
j_gene: TRBJ1-1
abundance: NA
d_gene: TRBD1
v_gene: TRBV19

CDR3nt: TGTGCCAGCTCACCAGCACAGGGCTTAACTAATGAAAAACTGTTTTTT
CDR3aa: CASSPAQGLTNEKLFF
j_gene: TRBJ1-4
abundance: NA
d_gene: NA
v_gene: TRBV18

CDR3nt: TGCGCCAGCACCGACAGCCCTTCGGTCTATGGCTACACCTTC
CDR3aa: CASTDSPSVYGYTF
j_gene: TRBJ1-2
abundance: NA
d_gene: NA
v_gene: TRBV10-1

CDR3nt: TGTGCCAGCAGTGAGGGACAGGCCCCCTATGGCTACACCTTC
CDR3aa: CASSEGQAPYGYTF
j_gene: TRBJ1-2
abundance: NA
d_gene: TRBD1
v_gene: TRBV6-1

CDR3nt: TGTGCCAGTACATCCTACAGTGGGACTTCTGGAAACACCATATATTTT
CDR3aa: CASTSYSGTSGNTIYF
j_gene: TRBJ1-3
abundance: NA
d_gene: NA
v_gene: TRBV19

CDR3nt: TGTGCCACCAGCAGAGGGTGGGGACAACGGAACACTGAAGCTTTCTTT
CDR3aa: CATSRGWGQRNTEAFF
j_gene: TRBJ1-1
abundance: NA
d_gene: NA
v_gene: TRBV15

CDR3nt: TGTGCCAGCAGCCGGGCCGGACAGAAGAACATTCAGTACTTC
CDR3aa: CASSRAGQKNIQYF
j_gene: TRBJ2-4
abundance: once
d_gene: NA
v_gene: TRBV3-1/TRBV3-2

CDR3nt: TGTGCCTGGAGTGTGGGAGTTACCACAGATACGCAGTATTTT
CDR3aa: CAWSVGVTTDTQYF
j_gene: TRBJ2-3
abundance: NA
d_gene: NA
v_gene: TRBV30